The rows below give T cell receptor beta chains drawn from one sample of a study of blood T cells in healthy people across ages. TCRdb reprocessed the 5' RACE reads via MiXCR and lists one record per CDR3 protein. This table has some 1.5 million distinct CDR3 sequences, over 25% appearing once. The material sequenced was blood. The receptors come from a woman in her twenties or thirties in good health. Both conserved end residues are part of each CDR3. The D gene is left open where the match is weak. Not every row has a clone size; where given, it reads once, few, many or a size class.

D gene: NA
J gene: TRBJ1-2
V gene: TRBV2
clone size: few
CDR3 DNA: TGTGCCAGGACACACCTCAGGGAACCCTATGGCTACACCTTC
CDR3 protein: CARTHLREPYGYTF

D gene: NA
J gene: TRBJ2-3
V gene: TRBV7-6
clone size: NA
CDR3 DNA: TGTGCCACCGAGCAGGGCGGGCCCACAGAAACGCAGTATTTT
CDR3 protein: CATEQGGPTETQYF

D gene: NA
J gene: TRBJ2-1
V gene: TRBV9
clone size: NA
CDR3 DNA: TGTGCCAGCAGCGAGAGGGGATTCGGGTTGAATGAGCAGTTCTTC
CDR3 protein: CASSERGFGLNEQFF

D gene: TRBD2
J gene: TRBJ2-1
V gene: TRBV9
clone size: NA
CDR3 DNA: TGTGCCAGCAGCACACAGACTAGCGGGGGTATATACAATGAGCAGTTCTTC
CDR3 protein: CASSTQTSGGIYNEQFF

D gene: NA
J gene: TRBJ1-1
V gene: TRBV7-2
clone size: few
CDR3 DNA: TGTGCCAGCAGCTCCCGGGCCATGCCCGAAGCTTTCTTT
CDR3 protein: CASSSRAMPEAFF

D gene: TRBD2
J gene: TRBJ2-7
V gene: TRBV6-6
clone size: few
CDR3 DNA: TGTGCCAGCTCCCTCACTAGCGGGAGTATCGACGAGCAGTACTTC
CDR3 protein: CASSLTSGSIDEQYF

D gene: TRBD1
J gene: TRBJ1-2
V gene: TRBV6-5
clone size: NA
CDR3 DNA: TGTGCCAGCAGTGGGGGGACAGCATTCTATGGCTACACCTTC
CDR3 protein: CASSGGTAFYGYTF

D gene: TRBD2
J gene: TRBJ2-1
V gene: TRBV20-1
clone size: many
CDR3 DNA: TGCAGTGCTAGAGGACTAGCGGGAGGGAATGAGCAGTTCTTC
CDR3 protein: CSARGLAGGNEQFF

D gene: NA
J gene: TRBJ1-4
V gene: TRBV29-1
clone size: NA
CDR3 DNA: TGCAGCGCCGCCGGTCGTTCAGGGGACCCATTTAATGAAAAACTGTTTTTT
CDR3 protein: CSAAGRSGDPFNEKLFF

D gene: TRBD1
J gene: TRBJ2-1
V gene: TRBV15
clone size: NA
CDR3 DNA: TGTGCCACCAGCAGAGGTAGGGCAGGGGGCGAGAGCTCCTACAATGAGCAGTTCTTC
CDR3 protein: CATSRGRAGGESSYNEQFF

D gene: NA
J gene: TRBJ2-1
V gene: TRBV20-1
clone size: many
CDR3 DNA: TGCAGTGCTAGCACCTCTTTCAATGAGCAGTTCTTC
CDR3 protein: CSASTSFNEQFF

D gene: NA
J gene: TRBJ1-2
V gene: TRBV7-9
clone size: NA
CDR3 DNA: TGTGCCAGCAGCTTAGCGAGGGCACCCTTGCGTGGCTACACCTTC
CDR3 protein: CASSLARAPLRGYTF

D gene: NA
J gene: TRBJ1-2
V gene: TRBV4-3
clone size: few
CDR3 DNA: TGCGCCAGCAGCCAGGACGAGGGGAGAGACTATGGCTACACCTTC
CDR3 protein: CASSQDEGRDYGYTF

D gene: NA
J gene: TRBJ2-1
V gene: TRBV6-6
clone size: many
CDR3 DNA: TGTGCCAGCAGTCAAACGCCAGGGGACAATGAGCAGTTCTTC
CDR3 protein: CASSQTPGDNEQFF

D gene: TRBD2
J gene: TRBJ2-5
V gene: TRBV2
clone size: NA
CDR3 DNA: TGTGCCAGCAGGGAAGGGACTAGCGGGTCACAAGAGACCCAGTACTTC
CDR3 protein: CASREGTSGSQETQYF

D gene: TRBD1
J gene: TRBJ2-1
V gene: TRBV7-3
clone size: NA
CDR3 DNA: TGTGCCAGCAGCGCAACCGGGACAGGGGTCAATGAGCAGTTCTTC
CDR3 protein: CASSATGTGVNEQFF

D gene: NA
J gene: TRBJ2-7
V gene: TRBV7-9
clone size: few
CDR3 DNA: TGTGCCAGCAGCTTAACTACGCGGGGCGGGACCTTCTCCTACGAGCAGTACTTC
CDR3 protein: CASSLTTRGGTFSYEQYF

D gene: NA
J gene: TRBJ2-3
V gene: TRBV12-3/TRBV12-4
clone size: many
CDR3 DNA: TGTGCCAGCAGCCGACTGGGTACTAGCACAGATACGCAGTATTTT
CDR3 protein: CASSRLGTSTDTQYF

D gene: NA
J gene: TRBJ2-7
V gene: TRBV12-3/TRBV12-4
clone size: many
CDR3 DNA: TGTGCCAGCAGGAGTAACCGGGACGGAAGCTCCTACGAGCAGTACTTC
CDR3 protein: CASRSNRDGSSYEQYF

D gene: NA
J gene: TRBJ1-2
V gene: TRBV7-6
clone size: many
CDR3 DNA: TGTGCCAGCAGCGCAAGTCTGGGGGGCTACACCTTC
CDR3 protein: CASSASLGGYTF

D gene: TRBD1
J gene: TRBJ2-4
V gene: TRBV7-2
clone size: few
CDR3 DNA: TGTGCCAGCAGCCCGCAGGGGGCTGACATTCAGTACTTC
CDR3 protein: CASSPQGADIQYF

D gene: NA
J gene: TRBJ1-1
V gene: TRBV7-6
clone size: few
CDR3 DNA: TGTGCCAGCAGCTCCCAGGGGCGCGGGAAAAAAGCTTTCTTT
CDR3 protein: CASSSQGRGKKAFF

D gene: TRBD1
J gene: TRBJ2-5
V gene: TRBV7-3
clone size: few
CDR3 DNA: TGTGCCAGCAGCTCCTTACGACAGGGCTTAAGAGAGACCCAGTACTTC
CDR3 protein: CASSSLRQGLRETQYF

D gene: TRBD1
J gene: TRBJ1-1
V gene: TRBV29-1
clone size: many
CDR3 DNA: TGCAGCGCGGGACAGTTGAACACTGAAGCTTTCTTT
CDR3 protein: CSAGQLNTEAFF

D gene: TRBD1
J gene: TRBJ1-2
V gene: TRBV18
clone size: many
CDR3 DNA: TGTGCCAGCTCACCCGGGACAGGGGCCTCTAACTATGGCTACACCTTC
CDR3 protein: CASSPGTGASNYGYTF

D gene: TRBD1
J gene: TRBJ2-5
V gene: TRBV9
clone size: few
CDR3 DNA: TGTGCCAGCAGCCTACAGGGGGCATGGGAGACCCAGTACTTC
CDR3 protein: CASSLQGAWETQYF

D gene: NA
J gene: TRBJ2-1
V gene: TRBV29-1
clone size: many
CDR3 DNA: TGCAGCGTTGGGCGGAGCAACAATGAGCAGTTCTTC
CDR3 protein: CSVGRSNNEQFF

D gene: TRBD1
J gene: TRBJ1-2
V gene: TRBV28
clone size: NA
CDR3 DNA: TGTGCCAGCAGTCCTCCGGACAGGGCTGGCTGCACCTTC
CDR3 protein: CASSPPDRAGCTF

D gene: TRBD2
J gene: TRBJ2-1
V gene: TRBV11-2
clone size: many
CDR3 DNA: TGTGCCAGCAGCTTAGATAGCGGGGCTTATAATGAGCAGTTCTTC
CDR3 protein: CASSLDSGAYNEQFF

D gene: NA
J gene: TRBJ2-1
V gene: TRBV19
clone size: NA
CDR3 DNA: TGTGCCGCCACAGGGCTGAGCGGGACCAATGAGCAGTTCTTC
CDR3 protein: CAATGLSGTNEQFF

D gene: NA
J gene: TRBJ1-5
V gene: TRBV6-1
clone size: many
CDR3 DNA: TGTGCCAGCAGTGAGGCGGGGGGGGTAAATCAGCCCCAGCATTTT
CDR3 protein: CASSEAGGVNQPQHF

D gene: NA
J gene: TRBJ1-2
V gene: TRBV7-2
clone size: NA
CDR3 DNA: TGTGCCAGCAGCATAGGGAGGGGGGATGGCTACACCTTC
CDR3 protein: CASSIGRGDGYTF

D gene: NA
J gene: TRBJ2-1
V gene: TRBV18
clone size: few
CDR3 DNA: TGTGCCAGCTCACCACGAACCGGGACGGCGAGCTCCTACAATGAGCAGTTCTTC
CDR3 protein: CASSPRTGTASSYNEQFF

D gene: TRBD1
J gene: TRBJ1-2
V gene: TRBV12-3/TRBV12-4
clone size: few
CDR3 DNA: TGTGCCAGCTTAGGCATGGACAGGGTGACCTATGGCTACACCTTC
CDR3 protein: CASLGMDRVTYGYTF

D gene: NA
J gene: TRBJ2-7
V gene: TRBV3-1
clone size: many
CDR3 DNA: TGTGCCAGCAGCCAAGATTGGTACGAGCAGTACTTC
CDR3 protein: CASSQDWYEQYF

D gene: TRBD1
J gene: TRBJ2-1
V gene: TRBV4-1
clone size: NA
CDR3 DNA: TGCGCCAGCAGCGGCCGGACAGGGGGCGAGGGTTACAATGAACAGTTCTTC
CDR3 protein: CASSGRTGGEGYNEQFF

D gene: TRBD2
J gene: TRBJ2-7
V gene: TRBV9
clone size: NA
CDR3 DNA: TGTGCCAGCAGCCCTTCCGTAGCGGGGCCCACCTACGAGCAGTACTTC
CDR3 protein: CASSPSVAGPTYEQYF

D gene: NA
J gene: TRBJ2-1
V gene: TRBV19
clone size: NA
CDR3 DNA: TGTGCCAGTAGTTCCCAGGAGGTGCCCTACAATGAGCAGTTCTTC
CDR3 protein: CASSSQEVPYNEQFF

D gene: TRBD2
J gene: TRBJ2-1
V gene: TRBV12-3/TRBV12-4
clone size: many
CDR3 DNA: TGTGCCAGCAGTTTAGGAGCGGGAGTGAATGAGCAGTTCTTC
CDR3 protein: CASSLGAGVNEQFF

D gene: NA
J gene: TRBJ2-7
V gene: TRBV28
clone size: NA
CDR3 DNA: TGTGCCAGCAGGTTGAGACAGCGCACGGGCGAGCAGTACTTC
CDR3 protein: CASRLRQRTGEQYF

D gene: NA
J gene: TRBJ2-1
V gene: TRBV28
clone size: few
CDR3 DNA: TGTGCCAGCAGGACTAGGGCGCGTTTCGATGAGCAGTTCTTC
CDR3 protein: CASRTRARFDEQFF